The 12 T cell receptor beta chains presented below share a single source sample, sequenced in a study of shared clonotypes between healthy human individuals. Profiled with immunoSEQ multiplex PCR; TCRdb holds only in-frame clones, not every one. The sample contains about 2 million clones, approximately 94% of which appear only once. Positively selected for CCR7, the CD45RO-negative cells used as naive CD8 cells excluded terminally differentiated effector memory CD45RA+ cells. The sample comprised naive CD8+ T cells sorted from blood. These receptors originate from a man aged 18-30 years in good health.

Regarding this clone: The sample holds other DNA sequences that translate to the same CDR3. This chain joins TRBV6-5 and TRBJ2-7, with D perhaps TRBD2 (5 bases). Germline V gene sequence: CDR1 MNHEY, CDR2 SVGAGI. The CDR3 totals 13 residues. The germline V and J ends were trimmed by 2 bases and 4 bases, with 9 bases remaining between them. In DNA, the CDR3 is TGTGCCAGCAGTTACGAACGGGGATACGAGCAGTACTTC. Amino acids: CASSYERGYEQYF.

The J gene is TRBJ1-5, the V gene TRBV9; 7 bases map to TRBD1. CDR3 length: 14 residues. CDR1 and CDR2 (germline): SGDLS, YYNGEE. V dropped 8 bases and J dropped 4; count of bases not matched to a gene: 9. The CDR3 protein is CARKDRSGNQPQHF. CDR3 in DNA: TGTGCCAGAAAGGACAGGTCGGGGAATCAGCCCCAGCATTTT.

Note on this clone: The same CDR3 also results from other DNA sequences found in this sample. The chain carries TRBV27 and TRBJ2-7, with a weak D call TRBD1 (6 bases). V was trimmed by 2 bases and J by 2 bases, leaving 10 bases between them. The CDR3 length is 14 residues. From germline, CDR1 is MNHEY and CDR2 SMNVEV (reference sequence). The CDR3 sequence is CASSLTGTTYEQYF. DNA for the CDR3: TGTGCCAGCAGTTTAACAGGGACCACCTACGAGCAGTACTTC.

The chain joins TRBV10-3 to TRBJ2-7, with a weak D call TRBD2 (5 bases). The CDR3 length is 13 residues. CDR1 is ENHRY and CDR2 is SYGVKD in the germline V gene. Trimming cost V 5 bases and J 2 bases, with 10 bases left between them. CDR3 protein: CAISPGEPYEQYF. The CDR3 bases are TGTGCCATCAGTCCCGGGGAACCCTACGAGCAGTACTTC.

The chain uses TRBV6-5 and TRBJ1-2; D might be TRBD1 (6 bases). The ends were cut back, 0 bases at V and 2 bases at J, with 10 bases in the middle. The V gene's germline CDR1 is MNHEY and CDR2 SVGAGI. The CDR3 extends over 15 amino acids. This CDR3 reads CASSYSDRPNYGYTF. CDR3 sequence (DNA): TGTGCCAGCAGTTACTCAGACAGGCCAAACTATGGCTACACCTTC.

The CDR3 nucleotides are TGTGCCATCAGTGCTGGACAGGGGGGCAATGAGCAGTTCTTC. This codes for CAISAGQGGNEQFF. The chain recombines TRBV10-3 with TRBJ2-1, with 10 bases lining up with TRBD1. CDR3 length: 14 amino acids. Germline-derived CDR1 and CDR2 are ENHRY and SYGVKD. V shed 4 bases and J 6 bases; nucleotides not matched to a gene: 3.

The chain recombines TRBV4-3 with TRBJ2-7; TRBD2 aligns across 10 bases. Per the germline V gene, CDR1 is LGHNA and CDR2 is YSLEER. Unmatched junction bases numbered 7, after V lost 3 bases and J lost 2 bases. The CDR3 loop spans 16 amino acids. This CDR3 is CASSQATSGFPYEQYF. The CDR3 nucleotides read TGCGCCAGCAGCCAGGCGACTAGCGGGTTTCCCTACGAGCAGTACTTC.

The chain combines TRBV5-6 with TRBJ1-2, with TRBD1 matching over 10 bases. V trimming: 4 bases; J trimming: 5 bases; junction bases outside the gene matches: 8. Germline V gives CDR1 SGHDT, CDR2 YYEEEE. The CDR3 totals 15 residues. CDR3 bases: TGTGCCAGCAGCGCCGGACAGGGGGTGTCGTATGGCTACACCTTC. Encoded protein: CASSAGQGVSYGYTF.

The chain uses TRBV29-1 and TRBJ2-7, with D tentatively TRBD1 (5 bases). Germline V gene data show CDR1 as SQVTM and CDR2 as ANQGSEA. V was cut by 4 bases and J by 5 bases, with 12 bases left in between. The CDR3 contains 12 residues. The CDR3 is CSVAGFDDEQYF. The DNA for the CDR3 is TGCAGCGTTGCAGGGTTTGACGACGAGCAGTACTTC.

The V and J genes are TRBV10-2 and TRBJ2-7; 7 bases line up with TRBD2. CDR3 size: 18 residues. CDR1 and CDR2 (germline): WSHSY, SAAADI. V was clipped by 3 bases and J by 0 bases; unmatched bases: 14. The CDR3 is CASSDPLAGVPFSYEQYF. CDR3 in DNA: TGCGCCAGCAGTGATCCTTTGGCGGGAGTTCCCTTCTCCTACGAGCAGTACTTC.

The chain carries TRBV6-5 and TRBJ1-2; D perhaps matches TRBD1 (5 bases). V lost 7 bases and J lost 8, with 17 bases in between. From germline, CDR1 is MNHEY and CDR2 SVGAGI. The CDR3 spans 13 residues. CDR3 loop: CASTPVMGGGYTF. CDR3 DNA: TGTGCCAGCACCCCTGTTATGGGGGGAGGCTACACCTTC.

A remark on this clone: Additional DNA sequences in this sample encode the identical CDR3. The chain combines TRBV30 with TRBJ2-1, with D uncertain. The germline V gene has CDR1 GTSNPN and CDR2 SVGIG (reference sequence). This CDR3 contains 13 residues. The V gene lost 0 bases and the J gene lost 5 bases, with 8 bases spanning the gap. The CDR3 here is CAWSVIADNEQFF. DNA of the CDR3: TGTGCCTGGAGTGTAATTGCGGACAATGAGCAGTTCTTC.